Listed here are 21 T cell receptor beta chains from one sample, sequenced in a study of cytomegalovirus exposure and HLA in healthy donors. The PCR employed 60 Vbeta primers together with 13 Jbeta primers. The assay was immunoSEQ multiplex PCR, and TCRdb's table has in-frame clones only and misses some. The sample includes over 85,000 clones, roughly three quarters of them seen just once. The sequencing sample was made of PBMCs. These receptors were obtained from a man between 25 and 39 years old in good health and CMV-seropositive.

CDR3: CASSGAPRGELFF. The CDR3 region has the DNA TGTGCCAGCAGCGGAGCCCCACGAGGGGAGCTGTTTTTT. The chain carries TRBV5-4 and TRBJ2-2; D gene unclear. Trimming left V 4 bases short and J 8 bases short, with 12 bases between. The CDR3 has 13 residues. Germline-derived CDR1 and CDR2 are SGHNT and YYREEE (reference sequence).

This clone appeared a few times. The rearrangement uses TRBV7-7 and TRBJ2-2; D is perhaps TRBD2 (5 bases). V lost 2 bases to trimming and J lost 2 bases, with 12 bases between them. The germline CDR1 and CDR2 sequences are SSHAT and FNYEAQ (reference sequence). This CDR3 contains 16 residues. The CDR3 sequence: CASSLLVARNTGELFF. DNA for the CDR3: TGTGCCAGCAGCTTACTCGTAGCGAGAAACACCGGGGAGCTGTTTTTT. The variable domain in full, with the rest retrieved from reference TRBV7-7 and TRBJ2-2, is GAGVSQSPRYKVTKRGQDVTLRCDPISSHATLYWYQQALGQGPEFLTYFNYEAQPDKSGLPSDRFSAERPEGSISTLTIQRTEQRDSAMYRCASSLLVARNTGELFFGEGSRLTVL.

The rearrangement uses TRBV9 and TRBJ2-1, with TRBD1 identical over 9 bases. CDR1 SGDLS and CDR2 YYNGEE come from the germline V gene. V trimming: 1 base; J trimming: 6 bases; junction bases outside the gene matches: 5. CDR3 length equals 15 residues. Here the CDR3 reads CASSVSGQGINEQFF. The CDR3 DNA reads TGTGCCAGCAGCGTATCGGGACAGGGTATCAATGAGCAGTTCTTC.

This sequence joins TRBV5-6 and TRBJ2-2; D is undetermined. Germline V gene lookup returns CDR1 SGHDT and CDR2 YYEEEE. V was shortened by 4 bases and J by 0 bases, with 16 bases between the two germline ends. The CDR3 contains 17 residues. The CDR3 DNA is TGTGCCAGCAGCCTACTGACTGAGCACTCGAACACCGGGGAGCTGTTTTTT. As protein: CASSLLTEHSNTGELFF. Together with reference TRBV5-6 and TRBJ2-2, the CDR3 gives the full variable domain: DAGVTQSPTHLIKTRGQQVTLRCSPKSGHDTVSWYQQALGQGPQFIFQYYEEEERQRGNFPDRFSGHQFPNYSSELNVNALLLGDSALYLCASSLLTEHSNTGELFFGEGSRLTVL.

CDR3 coding DNA: TGTGCCAGCAGCTTGGGGGCGGGACAGGGAGGCTATGGCTACACCTTC. Encoded protein: CASSLGAGQGGYGYTF. The rearrangement joins TRBV5-4 to TRBJ1-2; 9 bases are a match to TRBD1. Germline V gene lookup returns CDR1 SGHNT and CDR2 YYREEE (reference sequence). After removal of 0 bases from V and 4 bases from J, the junction contained 7 bases not matched to a gene. This CDR3 has 16 residues.

In its sample, this clone was seen once. The chain is built from TRBV4-1 and TRBJ2-6; possible D gene TRBD1, 7 bases. Germline-derived CDR1 and CDR2 are MGHRA and YSYEKL. This CDR3 is 18 amino acids long. V was shortened by 0 bases and J by 2 bases, with 14 bases between the two germline ends. DNA for the CDR3: TGCGCCAGCAGCCAAGAGGAGGGGGCGAGTCCTGGGGCCAACGTCCTGACTTTC. It encodes CASSQEEGASPGANVLTF.

The chain has TRBV7-2 and TRBJ2-6; D uncertain. V lost 0 bases and J lost 6, with 6 bases in between. The CDR3 has 14 amino acids. Germline-derived CDR1 and CDR2 are SGHTA and FQGNSA. The DNA for the CDR3 is TGTGCCAGCAGCTTAGCTCGAGAGGCCAACGTCCTGACTTTC. Its translation is CASSLAREANVLTF.

The rearrangement uses TRBV5-1 and TRBJ2-5, with a possible D match to TRBD1 (6 bases). Matching the DNA end better, TRBJ2-7 makes the J call doubtful. The CDR3 totals 13 residues. Per the germline V gene, CDR1 is SGHRS and CDR2 is YFSETQ. The CDR3 loop is CASSSTGSYEQYF. The CDR3 DNA reads as TGCGCCAGCAGCTCAACAGGGAGTTACGAGCAGTACTTC.

The chain employs TRBV7-3 and TRBJ2-1, with 8 bases fitting TRBD2. Germline values: CDR1 SGHTA, CDR2 FQGTGA. The CDR3 is made up of 16 amino acids. V was pared by 4 bases and J by 10 bases, with 15 bases of the junction left unmatched. The CDR3 region has the DNA TGTGCCAGCAGCTCAGCACCGGGACTAGAGGTAGGCGAGCAGTTCTTC. This codes for CASSSAPGLEVGEQFF.

This clone was counted once. The J gene is TRBJ2-2, the V gene TRBV5-1, with 9 bases that match TRBD2. V shed 1 base, J shed 3 bases, and the junction held 4 bases outside the gene matches. Germline V gene lookup returns CDR1 SGHRS and CDR2 YFSETQ. The CDR3 extends over 16 amino acids. The CDR3 DNA reads as TGCGCCAGCAGCTTGCAGGCTAGCGGGGACACCGGGGAGCTGTTTTTT. Encoded protein: CASSLQASGDTGELFF.

The J gene is TRBJ2-3, the V gene TRBV5-6, with D maybe TRBD2 (6 bases). Per the germline V gene, CDR1 is SGHDT and CDR2 is YYEEEE. The length of the CDR3 is 14 residues. Trimming stripped 4 bases from V and 5 bases from J, with 14 bases between. Here the CDR3 DNA reads TGTGCCAGCAGCGGTTGGACGGAGGGAGATACGCAGTATTTT. Translated: CASSGWTEGDTQYF.

This chain uses TRBV2 with TRBJ1-1; D perhaps matches TRBD1 (6 bases). Germline CDR1 SNHLY, CDR2 FYNNEI. CDR3 length: 15 residues. Trimming shortened V by 5 bases and J by 1 base, and 14 bases separated the two germline ends. The CDR3 nucleotides are TGTGCCAGCAGTAGACGCAGGGGCCGGAACACTGAAGCTTTCTTT. Amino acids: CASSRRRGRNTEAFF.

The V and J genes are TRBV5-1 and TRBJ2-1; 14 bases map to TRBD2. The CDR3 extends over 16 amino acids. Germline loops: CDR1 SGHRS, CDR2 YFSETQ. J lost 5 bases, V lost 4 bases, and 5 bases had no gene match. The CDR3 coding sequence is TGCGCCAGCAGCACTTGGGGACTAGCGGGGGACAATGAGCAGTTCTTC. Translating it yields CASSTWGLAGDNEQFF.

Only one count was recorded for this clone. This chain connects TRBV7-9 to TRBJ2-7; 8 bases are a match to TRBD1. The CDR3 length is 14 residues. Germline lookup yields CDR1 SEHNR and CDR2 FQNEAQ (reference sequence). V lost 5 bases to trimming and J lost 2 bases; unmatched junction nucleotides: 5. Here the CDR3 reads CASSPGQVPYEQYF. CDR3 DNA sequence: TGTGCCAGCAGCCCGGGACAGGTTCCCTACGAGCAGTACTTC.

The chain links TRBV2 to TRBJ2-7, with D possibly being TRBD2 (5 bases). CDR3 length: 13 residues. V gave up 9 bases and J gave up 0 bases, with 12 bases separating them. CDR1 SNHLY and CDR2 FYNNEI come from the germline V gene. This CDR3 is CASSDGVSYEQYF. The CDR3 DNA reads as TGTGCCAGTTCAGACGGGGTCTCCTACGAGCAGTACTTC.

The rearrangement joins TRBV7-6 to TRBJ2-1; 7 bases map to TRBD2. The CDR3 is 15 amino acids. V dropped 1 base and J dropped 4; count of bases not matched to a gene: 4. Germline V lookup: CDR1 SGHVS, CDR2 FNYEAQ. The CDR3 loop is CASSLDLAAYNEQFF. CDR3 nucleotides: TGTGCCAGCAGCTTAGACCTAGCGGCTTACAATGAGCAGTTCTTC. Full variable domain (remainder filled in from reference TRBV7-6 and TRBJ2-1): GAGVSQSPRYKVTKRGQDVALRCDPISGHVSLYWYRQALGQGPEFLTYFNYEAQQDKSGLPNDRFSAERPEGSISTLTIQRTEQRDSAMYRCASSLDLAAYNEQFFGPGTRLTVL.

The chain links TRBV25-1 to TRBJ2-1, with D maybe TRBD1 (8 bases). Between the trimmed V and J ends, which lost 6 bases and 7 bases, there was a span of 16 bases. Germline CDR1 and CDR2: MGHDK and SYGVNS. This CDR3 contains 14 residues. For the CDR3, the DNA is TGTGCCAGCAGCCAGGGGGCTAGCGGTAATGAGCAGTTCTTC. As protein: CASSQGASGNEQFF.

The chain uses TRBV10-3 and TRBJ1-5; 10 bases line up with TRBD1. The CDR3 consists of 16 residues. With 0 bases clipped from V and 7 bases from J, the junction kept 6 bases outside the gene matches. Looked up from germline, CDR1 is ENHRY and CDR2 is SYGVKD. The DNA of the CDR3 is TGTGCCATCAGTGAGTCGCGGGGACAGGGGAGCCAGCCCCAGCATTTT. As protein: CAISESRGQGSQPQHF.

The chain combines TRBV27 with TRBJ1-1; tentatively, D is TRBD1 (5 bases). CDR3 length: 12 amino acids. CDR1 and CDR2 from the germline V gene are MNHEY and SMNVEV (reference sequence). The ends were cut back, 7 bases at V and 11 bases at J, with 17 bases in the middle. The CDR3 is CASIGPGHRAFF. The DNA of the CDR3 is TGTGCCAGCATTGGGCCAGGACATAGGGCTTTCTTT.

The chain is built from TRBV2 and TRBJ2-4, with D unclear. CDR1 is SNHLY, CDR2 FYNNEI, per germline. V was shortened by 3 bases and J by 0 bases, with 9 bases between the two germline ends. The CDR3 has 15 amino acids. CDR3 protein: CASSERGIAKNIQYF. CDR3 coding DNA: TGTGCCAGCAGTGAGAGAGGCATAGCCAAAAACATTCAGTACTTC.

V usage is TRBV7-9 and J usage is TRBJ2-5, with a tentative D call TRBD2 (7 bases). V dropped 8 bases and J dropped 1 base, with 17 bases sitting between them. The CDR3 runs to 15 residues. The germline CDR1 and CDR2 sequences are SEHNR and FQNEAQ (reference sequence). CDR3 residues: CASLRGRGLQETQYF. The CDR3 nucleotides read TGTGCCAGCCTTCGAGGGCGGGGGCTCCAAGAGACCCAGTACTTC.